This section outlines one T cell receptor (beta chain) sequence together with its context. Its antigen target is currently unknown. No much larger clone exists at a distance of one base, and base qualities are not known. Library method: the immunoSEQ multiplex PCR assay. From the authors' description of their analysis: A statistical classification framework was built for diagnosing cytomegalovirus status from the catalog of TCR beta chain sequences. TCRdb holds this immuneACCESS table with in-frame rearrangements only. Some clones are missing; in checked studies, unresolved V genes explain under half, and the rest has no known cause. The V and J calls and clone size come from that table; D and trimming were worked out from the DNA. For this sample the table gives 150,000 to 200,000 clones, of which 80% to 85% were detected only once. 1% to 1.5% of the sample is held by the ten biggest clonotypes.

The data were taken from a study of cytomegalovirus exposure and HLA in healthy donors (dated by TCRdb to the late 2010s). Background on the whole study: The 666 repertoires of the first cohort and the 120 validation repertoires were produced on the same platform, according to a later analysis. The study aimed to test whether signatures of past pathogen exposure could be identified by cataloging public T cell receptors. In addition to the first cohort of roughly 700 subjects, a separate validation cohort of 100 to 150 different subjects was used. High-throughput TCR immunosequencing, statistical association of individual TCRs with disease status, and machine learning were combined to predict cytomegalovirus infection status. The investigation overall reported the following: Most TCR sequences were observed very rarely across donors, whereas some public TCRs were present in many individuals. In vitro tests confirmed that a few of the cytomegalovirus-associated TCR beta chains recognize cytomegalovirus antigens. Cytomegalovirus status was reported to be diagnosed by the classifier with high specificity and sensitivity in both the original and validation cohorts. In the study, approximately 150 TCR beta chains were listed as associated with cytomegalovirus. In a later analysis, TCRs clustered in the first cohort were found to also tend to co-occur in the roughly 120 validation repertoires, with 90% to 95% of cluster scores above 0. It was suggested by the authors that the approach could potentially be generalized to other disease states and immunological phenotypes. The validation cohort had no HLA typing available for a later analysis, so co-occurrence within that cohort was assessed over all 130 or so repertoires.

Separate from the roughly 650-subject first cohort, the validation cohort of over 90 subjects was the group to which the donors belonged. In the germline V gene, CDR1 corresponds to SNHLY and CDR2 to FYNNEI. The CDR3 holds 15 amino acids from the cysteine to the phenylalanine. Of all the DNA, just the CDR3 is kept, 45 bases in frame from base 1. V loses 3 bases, J loses 0 bases, and the germline ends lie 11 bases apart. The chain uses TRBV2 and TRBJ1-2; no confident D gene assignment can be made. The source material was PBMCs. This clonotype was sampled from a woman in her thirties in good health and CMV-seronegative. CDR3 sequence: CASSEGAGANYGYTF. The nucleotide sequence reads as follows: TGTGCCAGCAGTGAGGGCGCGGGCGCTAACTATGGCTACACCTTC.